Following are 26 T cell receptor beta chains from one sample sequenced in a study of CD8 T cells in ankylosing spondylitis. Using its own MiXCR run on the 5' RACE reads, TCRdb lists one record per CDR3 protein. Of approximately 250,000 distinct CDR3 sequences listed, about 11% are singletons. The sequenced sample was blood, either unsorted or a sorted T cell fraction (not recorded which). The source of these receptors is a male donor with ankylosing spondylitis or in good health (not recorded which).

This clonotype has just a few counts. The V gene is TRBV7-2, the J gene TRBJ1-2, with D possibly matching TRBD1 (5 bases). In germline, CDR1 is SGHTA, CDR2 FQGNSA. Deletions cut 1 base from V and 8 bases from J, with 11 bases between. CDR3 size: 13 residues. The CDR3 bases are TGTGCCAGCAGCTTAGGCCCAGGGAAGGGCTACACCTTC. This sequence encodes CASSLGPGKGYTF.

This clonotype came up many times. V and J are TRBV3-1 and TRBJ1-5; tentatively, D is TRBD1 (5 bases). V was clipped by 4 bases and J by 11 bases, with 18 bases between them. Germline CDR1 reads LGHDT; CDR2 reads YNNKEL (reference sequence). The CDR3 has 14 amino acids. Here the CDR3 DNA reads TGTGCCAGCAGCCCTCACGTGGACGGGGACGCCCAGCATTTT. Its protein product is CASSPHVDGDAQHF.

V usage is TRBV7-9 and J usage is TRBJ2-2, with D possibly being TRBD1 or TRBD2 (5 bases each). In germline, CDR1 is SEHNR, CDR2 FQNEAQ (reference sequence). The CDR3 contains 14 residues. Trimming stripped 3 bases from V and 5 bases from J, with 10 bases between. The CDR3 reads CASSFEGHTGELFF. The CDR3 DNA follows: TGTGCCAGCAGCTTTGAGGGGCATACCGGGGAGCTGTTTTTT. Full variable domain (outside the CDR3, taken from reference TRBV7-9 and TRBJ2-2): DTGVSQNPRHKITKRGQNVTFRCDPISEHNRLYWYRQTLGQGPEFLTYFQNEAQLEKSRLLSDRFSAERPKGSFSTLEIQRTEQGDSAMYLCASSFEGHTGELFFGEGSRLTVL.

This clonotype showed up many times. The chain carries TRBV10-3 and TRBJ2-7, with 9 bases identical to TRBD1. CDR1 and CDR2 (germline): ENHRY, SYGVKD. The CDR3 extends over 13 amino acids. The V gene end was trimmed by 7 bases and the J gene end by 6 bases; junction bases not matched to a gene: 7. CDR3 protein: CAIMGQGDSEQYF. The CDR3 coding sequence is TGTGCCATCATGGGACAGGGTGATAGCGAGCAGTACTTC.

The V and J genes are TRBV7-2 and TRBJ2-7; D remains unclear. V dropped 4 bases and J dropped 4 bases, with 14 bases sitting between them. The V gene's germline CDR1 is SGHTA and CDR2 FQGNSA. There are 14 residues in the CDR3. The CDR3 bases are TGTGCCAGCAGCTCCGCCCCCGATAGGTACGAGCAGTACTTC. It encodes CASSSAPDRYEQYF.

J is TRBJ2-3 and V is TRBV7-9, with 10 bases identical to TRBD2. Germline V gene lookup returns CDR1 SEHNR and CDR2 FQNEAQ (reference sequence). V was clipped by 8 bases and J by 2 bases; unmatched bases: 10. The CDR3 loop spans 16 amino acids. The DNA of the CDR3 is TGTGCCAGCTCGAGTACTAGCGGGGCCTTCACAGATACGCAGTATTTT. It is translated as CASSSTSGAFTDTQYF.

This clonotype has ten or more counts. The genes are TRBV5-1 and TRBJ1-1; perhaps TRBD1 as D (6 bases). The ends were cut back, 4 bases at V and 2 bases at J, with 12 bases in the middle. The CDR3 runs 14 residues. Germline V gene data show CDR1 as SGHRS and CDR2 as YFSETQ. The CDR3 sequence: CASSGTGQNTEAFF. Written as DNA, the CDR3 is TGCGCCAGCAGCGGGACGGGACAAAACACTGAAGCTTTCTTT. Full variable domain (remainder filled in from reference TRBV5-1 and TRBJ1-1): KAGVTQTPRYLIKTRGQQVTLSCSPISGHRSVSWYQQTPGQGLQFLFEYFSETQRNKGNFPGRFSGRQFSNSRSEMNVSTLELGDSALYLCASSGTGQNTEAFFGQGTRLTVV.

There are many counts of this clonotype. The chain joins TRBV14 to TRBJ1-1; no definite D call. The germline V gene has CDR1 SGHDN and CDR2 FVKESK. Trimming took off 2 bases at V and 7 bases at J, with 11 bases between the two ends. The CDR3 runs to 13 residues. The CDR3 sequence is CASSQTTGGEAFF. CDR3 DNA: TGTGCCAGCAGCCAAACCACGGGCGGTGAAGCTTTCTTT.

This clonotype was found many times. The chain has TRBV7-2 and TRBJ1-6, with D unclear. V lost 5 bases and J lost 5, with 13 bases in between. Germline values: CDR1 SGHTA, CDR2 FQGNSA. This CDR3 contains 15 residues. CDR3: CASSPSRTDNSPLHF. In nucleotides, the CDR3 is TGTGCCAGCAGCCCCTCCCGGACGGATAATTCACCCCTCCACTTT.

Remarks on this clonotype: With a much larger clone just one base away, this may be a read error. The genes are TRBV5-1 and TRBJ1-5, with 8 bases identical to TRBD1. Germline assignment: CDR1 SGHRS and CDR2 YFSETQ. The CDR3 is 15 residues long. The CDR3 sequence: CASSLAGQGGQPHHF. For the CDR3, the DNA is TGCGCCAGCAGCTTGGCCGGACAGGGCGGACAGCCCCATCATTTT.

The rearrangement joins TRBV10-2 to TRBJ1-6; D perhaps matches TRBD1 (5 bases). This CDR3 has 13 amino acids. CDR1 is WSHSY, CDR2 SAAADI, per germline. V was cut by 2 bases and J by 8 bases, with 7 bases left in between. The CDR3 nucleotides are TGCGCCAGCAGTGAGACAGGCTATTCACCCCTCCACTTT. Its translation is CASSETGYSPLHF.

Concerning this clonotype: With a much larger clone just one base away, this may be a read error. The chain links TRBV5-5 to TRBJ2-2; 7 bases match TRBD2. Per the germline V gene, CDR1 is SGHKS and CDR2 is YYEKEE (reference sequence). This CDR3 has 15 amino acids. The CDR3 protein is CAGSSIAGNTGELFF. Here the CDR3 DNA reads TGTGCCGGCAGCTCTATAGCGGGGAACACCGGGGAGCTGTTTTTT.

This clonotype was observed at least ten times. The chain links TRBV9 to TRBJ1-2; tentatively, D is TRBD1 (5 bases). The CDR3 totals 14 residues. The germline V and J ends were trimmed by 3 bases and 4 bases, with 13 bases remaining between them. Germline V gene data show CDR1 as SGDLS and CDR2 as YYNGEE. Here the CDR3 reads CASSADMTFYGYTF. The CDR3 DNA reads TGTGCCAGCAGCGCGGACATGACGTTCTATGGCTACACCTTC.

This clonotype has a count of ten or more. The V gene is TRBV5-5, the J gene TRBJ1-1; possibly TRBD1 for D (6 bases). This CDR3 has 16 amino acids. In germline, CDR1 is SGHKS, CDR2 YYEKEE (reference sequence). Between the trimmed V and J ends, which lost 2 bases and 3 bases, there was a span of 17 bases. The CDR3 spells CASSLEGRGKDTEAFF. In nucleotides, the CDR3 is TGTGCCAGCAGCTTAGAGGGGAGGGGGAAGGACACTGAAGCTTTCTTT. The full variable domain, in which reference TRBV5-5 and TRBJ1-1 provide the parts outside the CDR3, is DAGVTQSPTHLIKTRGQQVTLRCSPISGHKSVSWYQQVLGQGPQFIFQYYEKEERGRGNFPDRFSARQFPNYSSELNVNALLLGDSALYLCASSLEGRGKDTEAFFGQGTRLTVV.

The chain joins TRBV7-9 to TRBJ2-1, with TRBD2 matching over 8 bases. J was trimmed by 8 bases and V by 1 base; bases with no gene match: 4. This CDR3 is built from 14 residues. Germline loops: CDR1 SEHNR, CDR2 FQNEAQ (reference sequence). In nucleotides, the CDR3 is TGTGCCAGCAGCTTAGTGGGGACTAGTCATGAGCAGTTCTTC. The encoded protein is CASSLVGTSHEQFF.

Many counts were recorded for this clonotype. The V call is TRBV7-2, the J call TRBJ2-1; TRBD2 matches 10 bases. CDR3 length equals 16 residues. V was clipped by 2 bases and J by 7 bases; unmatched bases: 8. Germline CDR1 and CDR2: SGHTA and FQGNSA. The CDR3 region is CASSLSGLAGANEQFF. As DNA, the CDR3 is TGTGCCAGCAGCTTATCGGGGCTAGCGGGGGCTAATGAGCAGTTCTTC.

This clonotype turned up a few times. The chain carries TRBV28 and TRBJ1-1, with TRBD1 as a possible D gene (5 bases). V lost 7 bases and J lost 4, with 13 bases in between. CDR3 length: 13 residues. CDR1 MDHEN and CDR2 SYDVKM come from the germline V gene. The CDR3 here is CASNGGVVTEAFF. In DNA form, the CDR3 reads TGTGCCAGCAACGGGGGGGTGGTCACTGAAGCTTTCTTT.

This clonotype has a count of ten or more. CDR3 amino acids: CASSLSAGGSYNEQFF. The CDR3 DNA sequence: TGCGCCAGCAGCCTCTCGGCGGGAGGGTCGTACAATGAGCAGTTCTTC. This chain uses TRBV5-1 with TRBJ2-1; 9 nucleotides align to TRBD2. The CDR3 spans 16 residues. V shed 4 bases, J shed 4 bases, and the junction held 9 bases outside the gene matches. Germline assignment: CDR1 SGHRS and CDR2 YFSETQ.

This clonotype was recorded many times. DNA of the CDR3: TGTGCCAGCAGTGGAATCACAGGGGAGGAGCAGTTCTTC. As protein: CASSGITGEEQFF. The chain has TRBV25-1 and TRBJ2-1; 7 nucleotides agree with TRBD1. The V and J ends lost 4 bases and 10 bases, in that order; junction bases with no gene match: 7. CDR1 and CDR2 (germline): MGHDK, SYGVNS. This CDR3 region has 13 residues.

This clonotype has at least ten counts. J is TRBJ2-3 and V is TRBV6-1; D is ambiguous. CDR3 length: 13 amino acids. Per the germline V gene, CDR1 is MNHNS and CDR2 is SASEGT. Trimming shortened V by 6 bases and J by 5 bases, and 12 bases separated the two germline ends. CDR3 nucleotide sequence: TGTGCCAGCAGCTCCGTTAAGAGAGATACGCAGTATTTT. Translating it yields CASSSVKRDTQYF.

In its sample, this clonotype was seen many times. The chain combines TRBV5-1 with TRBJ2-1; D possibly matches TRBD1 or TRBD2 (5 bases each). Germline CDR1 is SGHRS and CDR2 is YFSETQ. V was shortened by 0 bases and J by 9 bases, with 13 bases between the two germline ends. This CDR3 is 14 amino acids long. The CDR3 region is CASSLDSTRGEQFF. The DNA for the CDR3 is TGCGCCAGCAGCTTGGACTCCACGAGGGGTGAGCAGTTCTTC.

This clonotype came up many times. The rearrangement links TRBV29-1 to TRBJ2-3; D unresolved. The V gene lost 6 bases and the J gene lost 3 bases, with 16 bases spanning the gap. CDR3 length: 14 residues. Germline CDR1 and CDR2: SQVTM and ANQGSEA. In DNA, the CDR3 is TGCAGCGTCAACGGGCAGCAGAAGACAGATACGCAGTATTTT. Protein sequence: CSVNGQQKTDTQYF.

This clonotype was detected many times. The J gene is TRBJ2-1, the V gene TRBV5-5, with TRBD1 identical over 9 bases. This CDR3 has 14 residues. V shed 6 bases, J shed 1 base, and the junction held 2 bases outside the gene matches. Germline assignment: CDR1 SGHKS and CDR2 YYEKEE (reference sequence). CDR3 DNA: TGTGCCAGCACCGGACAGGGGTCCTACAATGAGCAGTTCTTC. Translated: CASTGQGSYNEQFF.

This clonotype was counted ten times or more. J is TRBJ1-4 and V is TRBV20-1, with a possible D match to TRBD1 (5 bases). CDR3 length: 15 amino acids. Germline values: CDR1 DFQATT, CDR2 SNEGSKA (reference sequence). Trimming took off 4 bases at V and 0 bases at J, with 12 bases between the two ends. In DNA form, the CDR3 reads TGCAGTGCTATGGTCAGGGAAGCAACTAATGAAAAACTGTTTTTT. It encodes CSAMVREATNEKLFF.

This clonotype was observed at least ten times. The chain is built from TRBV7-2 and TRBJ1-2; the D is unclear. The CDR3 consists of 13 residues. V lost 5 bases to trimming and J lost 4 bases, with 11 bases between them. Per the germline V gene, CDR1 is SGHTA and CDR2 is FQGNSA. The CDR3 reads CASSVRAGYGYTF. Written as DNA, the CDR3 is TGTGCCAGCAGCGTGAGGGCGGGCTATGGCTACACCTTC.

This clonotype was recorded a few times. The rearrangement joins TRBV30 to TRBJ2-2; D gene uncertain. CDR3 size: 13 residues. Trimming removed 5 bases at V and 3 bases at J, with 10 bases between. Germline CDR1 reads GTSNPN; CDR2 reads SVGIG (reference sequence). The CDR3 protein is CAWGRLDTGELFF. The DNA of the CDR3 is TGTGCCTGGGGAAGATTAGACACCGGGGAGCTGTTTTTT.